This TCR beta chain appears in the sequencing data of a study of CD8 T cells in ankylosing spondylitis. Broader study findings: Earlier reports found some motif variants in synovial fluid and blood in reactive arthritis.

Germline CDR1 and CDR2: MNHEY and SVGEGT. The CDR3 runs 12 residues. Trimming left V 1 base short and J 7 bases short, with 5 bases between. TCRdb processed the 5' RACE reads anew with MiXCR; each CDR3 protein has one entry. The table records around 150,000 distinct CDR3 sequences, about 32% of them present only once. This clonotype showed up just a few times. Its antigen is currently unknown. Material: synovial fluid, either unsorted or a sorted T cell fraction (not recorded which). This chain connects TRBV6-2 or TRBV6-3 to TRBJ2-4; D unresolved. This TCR came from a male donor with ankylosing spondylitis. This CDR3 is CASSYWGNIQYF. CDR3 in DNA: TGTGCCAGCAGTTACTGGGGTAACATTCAGTACTTC.